The rows below give T cell receptor beta chains drawn from one sample of a study of OX40 agonist ivuxolimab in advanced cancers. Data came from immunoSEQ multiplex PCR; TCRdb stores just in-frame clones and leaves some out. Among 35,000 to 40,000 clones listed, about three quarters were seen once. The sequences come from CD4+ or CD8+ T cells sorted from blood, collected in a trial of the OX40 agonist ivuxolimab. Every receptor here comes from an adult with an advanced solid tumor such as melanoma, head and neck, liver or kidney cancer. Each CDR3 is given with its conserved first and last residue.

v_gene	j_gene	CDR3aa
TRBV27	TRBJ1-5	CASTSGTLNQPQHF
TRBV11-3	TRBJ2-7	CASRKRGNYEQYF
TRBV7-3	TRBJ2-3	CASSFNRAGTDTQYF
TRBV7-9	TRBJ2-2	CASSQGMAGTGELFF
TRBV14	TRBJ2-3	CASRFTGAGPDTQYF
TRBV19	TRBJ2-3	CASSILGVTDTQYF
TRBV7-3	TRBJ1-2	CASSWGDRVWSNYGYTF
TRBV14	TRBJ2-3	CASSQVVAADTQYF
TRBV5-1	TRBJ1-6	CASTQGTALGSPLHF
TRBV5-1	TRBJ2-3	CASSLGPTSRTDTQYF
TRBV2	TRBJ1-5	CASSWTTDQPQHF
TRBV6-6	TRBJ2-3	CASSYSRGAGADTQYF
TRBV7-2	TRBJ2-5	CASSSPGQPQETQYF
TRBV7-2	TRBJ2-5	CASSPSTGAGGTQYF
TRBV2	TRBJ2-3	CASSRERGPTDTQYF
TRBV9	TRBJ1-1	CASQGPNTEAFF
TRBV9	TRBJ2-3	CASSDGTGPNTDTQYF
TRBV7-3	TRBJ1-1	CASSRQGNTEAFF
TRBV11-2	TRBJ2-1	CASSPQTSGRPFVEQFF
TRBV19	TRBJ1-2	CASRQGAAGYTF
TRBV7-9	TRBJ2-7	CASSYSLDRELEQYF
TRBV2	TRBJ1-5	CASNSGSGGGPQHF
TRBV7-3	TRBJ2-1	CASSSQEANEQFF
TRBV2	TRBJ2-6	CASNRQGLPSGANVLTF
TRBV14	TRBJ2-2	CASSQDLGRELFF
TRBV11-3	TRBJ1-1	CASSFSGTEAFF
TRBV6-1	TRBJ1-2	CASSADGRQYGYTF
TRBV15	TRBJ2-7	CATSRDLQGAGYEQYF
TRBV11-2	TRBJ2-1	CASSSRGLDGGDEQFF
TRBV30	TRBJ2-1	CACRSGTSGYNEQFF
TRBV10-3	TRBJ2-1	CAISETLAGEGEQFF
TRBV10-2	TRBJ2-1	CASSPGRSSYNEQFF